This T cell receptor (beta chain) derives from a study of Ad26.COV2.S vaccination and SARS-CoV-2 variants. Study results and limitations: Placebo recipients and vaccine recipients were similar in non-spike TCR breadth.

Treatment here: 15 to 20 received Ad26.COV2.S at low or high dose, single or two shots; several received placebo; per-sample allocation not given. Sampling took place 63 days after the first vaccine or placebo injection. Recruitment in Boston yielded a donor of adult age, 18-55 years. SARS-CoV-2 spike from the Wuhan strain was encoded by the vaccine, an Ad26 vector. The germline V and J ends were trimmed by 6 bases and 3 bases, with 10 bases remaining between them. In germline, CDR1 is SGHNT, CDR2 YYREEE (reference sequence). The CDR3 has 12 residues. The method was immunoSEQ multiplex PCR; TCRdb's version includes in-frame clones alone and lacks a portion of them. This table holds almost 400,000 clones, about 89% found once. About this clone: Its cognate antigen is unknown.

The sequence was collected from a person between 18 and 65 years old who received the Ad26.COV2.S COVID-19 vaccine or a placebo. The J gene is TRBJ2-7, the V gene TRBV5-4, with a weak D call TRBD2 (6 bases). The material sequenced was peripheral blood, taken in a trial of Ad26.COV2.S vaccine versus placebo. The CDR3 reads CASNGGNYEQYF. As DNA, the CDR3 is TGTGCCAGCAACGGCGGGAACTACGAGCAGTACTTC.